The 28 T cell receptor beta chains below were found in one sample sequenced in a study of CD8+ T cells in alopecia areata. Investigators isolated RNA and reverse transcribed it into cDNA to act as the sequencing template. Clones were read by immunoSEQ multiplex PCR, and TCRdb kept only the in-frame ones, dropping some. Of more than 150,000 clones in the sample, under 60% were seen once. Sequenced material: CD8+ T cells sorted from blood, taken at week 0. Every receptor here comes from a human donor with alopecia areata.

The chain recombines TRBV19 with TRBJ2-4; D is perhaps TRBD2 (5 bases). The CDR3 runs to 12 residues. Looked up from germline, CDR1 is LNHDA and CDR2 is SQIVND (reference sequence). Trimming left V 3 bases short and J 6 bases short, with 6 bases between. CDR3: CASSIGGNIQYF. DNA of the CDR3: TGTGCCAGTAGTATTGGAGGAAACATTCAGTACTTC.

V gene TRBV4-1 combines with J gene TRBJ2-3, with TRBD2 matching over 7 bases. CDR3 length: 14 amino acids. CDR1 MGHRA and CDR2 YSYEKL come from the germline V gene. Trimming cost V 1 base and J 8 bases; bases outside gene matches: 6. In nucleotides, the CDR3 is TGCGCCAGCAGCCAAGTTGGAGCGGGGACTACGCAGTATTTT. It translates to CASSQVGAGTTQYF.

This clone was seen a handful of times. Here the CDR3 reads CASSPGQGPSTDTQYF. CDR3 bases: TGCGCCAGCAGCCCGGGACAGGGACCGAGCACAGATACGCAGTATTTT. The rearrangement joins TRBV5-1 to TRBJ2-3, with 9 bases fitting TRBD1. Per the germline V gene, CDR1 is SGHRS and CDR2 is YFSETQ. The CDR3 sequence is 16 residues long. Unmatched junction bases numbered 6, after V lost 4 bases and J lost 0 bases. The full variable domain, in which reference TRBV5-1 and TRBJ2-3 provide the parts outside the CDR3, is KAGVTQTPRYLIKTRGQQVTLSCSPISGHRSVSWYQQTPGQGLQFLFEYFSETQRNKGNFPGRFSGRQFSNSRSEMNVSTLELGDSALYLCASSPGQGPSTDTQYFGPGTRLTVL.

The gene calls are TRBV10-1 and TRBJ1-1; D remains ambiguous. The V end lost 0 bases, the J end lost 8 bases, and 13 bases lay between the germline ends. The CDR3 is 14 amino acids. The germline gives CDR1 WNHNN, CDR2 SYGVQD (reference sequence). The CDR3 nucleotides are TGCGCCAGCAGTGAGTCGGTGGGGTCCCGGGAAGCTTTCTTT. Protein: CASSESVGSREAFF.

CDR3 sequence reads: CASSEESPAEAFF. The CDR3 DNA is TGTGCCAGCAGCGAGGAGAGCCCAGCTGAAGCTTTCTTT. This chain joins TRBV7-6 and TRBJ1-1; D ambiguous. Germline CDR1 is SGHVS and CDR2 is FNYEAQ. V was trimmed by 5 bases and J by 6 bases, leaving 13 bases between them. There are 13 residues in the CDR3.

This clone was seen a handful of times. A far larger clone is just one base off, so this is likely a read error. The rearrangement links TRBV7-2 to TRBJ2-5; D perhaps matches TRBD1 (5 bases). The J call may be faulty, since TRBJ2-7 better matches the DNA end. Germline values: CDR1 SGHTA, CDR2 FQGNSA. There are 12 residues in the CDR3. The CDR3 DNA reads TGTGCCATCAGCTTAGGGGCCTACGAGCAGTACTTC. This gives the protein CAISLGAYEQYF.

The chain has TRBV29-1 and TRBJ2-7, with D perhaps matching TRBD1 (6 bases). CDR3 length equals 14 residues. Germline CDR1 reads SQVTM; CDR2 reads ANQGSEA. V was cut by 5 bases and J by 2 bases, with 16 bases left in between. CDR3 protein: CSVQTQGITYEQYF. CDR3 coding DNA: TGCAGCGTTCAAACACAGGGTATCACCTACGAGCAGTACTTC.

The rearrangement links TRBV30 to TRBJ1-1; 7 nucleotides line up with TRBD1. The CDR3 contains 14 residues. Looked up from germline, CDR1 is GTSNPN and CDR2 is SVGIG (reference sequence). Losses at the gene ends were 2 bases for V and 3 bases for J; bases not matched to a gene: 6. The CDR3 loop reads CAWSLTGSYTEAFF. As DNA, the CDR3 is TGTGCCTGGAGTCTGACAGGGTCGTACACTGAAGCTTTCTTT.

There are a few counts of this clone. This chain connects TRBV5-1 to TRBJ2-5; D might be TRBD2 (5 bases). Germline lookup yields CDR1 SGHRS and CDR2 YFSETQ. The length of the CDR3 is 13 residues. The germline V and J ends were trimmed by 1 base and 2 bases, with 6 bases remaining between them. The CDR3 sequence is CASSLWEQETQYF. As DNA, the CDR3 is TGCGCCAGCAGCTTGTGGGAGCAAGAGACCCAGTACTTC.

This rearrangement joins TRBV7-6 to TRBJ2-1; perhaps D is TRBD1 or TRBD2 (5 bases each). This CDR3 is built from 13 residues. Germline loops: CDR1 SGHVS, CDR2 FNYEAQ. Trimming removed 3 bases at V and 8 bases at J, with 11 bases between. As DNA, the CDR3 is TGTGCCAGCAGCTTTGAAAGGGGAGATGAGCAGTTCTTC. As protein: CASSFERGDEQFF. Supplemented by reference TRBV7-6 and TRBJ2-1, the full variable domain reads GAGVSQSPRYKVTKRGQDVALRCDPISGHVSLYWYRQALGQGPEFLTYFNYEAQQDKSGLPNDRFSAERPEGSISTLTIQRTEQRDSAMYRCASSFERGDEQFFGPGTRLTVL.

This chain links TRBV9 with TRBJ1-1; no reliable D call. This CDR3 is 13 amino acids long. The germline V gene encodes CDR1 SGDLS and CDR2 YYNGEE. V was pared by 3 bases and J by 6 bases, with 12 bases between. CDR3 DNA sequence: TGTGCCAGCAGCGGCTCCGAAGCCCCTGAAGCTTTCTTT. This sequence encodes CASSGSEAPEAFF.

This clone was observed a few times. V is TRBV2 and J is TRBJ2-7, with a weak D call TRBD2 (6 bases). The CDR3 is 13 residues long. V dropped 6 bases and J dropped 3 bases, with 12 bases sitting between them. Per germline, CDR1 SNHLY and CDR2 FYNNEI. The CDR3 reads CASRDTGDYEQYF. CDR3 in DNA: TGTGCCAGCAGGGACACGGGAGACTACGAGCAGTACTTC.

The rearrangement joins TRBV10-1 to TRBJ2-2, with D maybe TRBD1 (5 bases). This CDR3 contains 12 residues. Trimming pared 6 bases from V and 7 bases from J, leaving 9 bases between. Germline CDR1 WNHNN, CDR2 SYGVQD (reference sequence). CDR3 sequence reads: CASSPDSGELFF. The CDR3 region has the DNA TGCGCCAGCAGCCCCGACAGCGGGGAGCTGTTTTTT.

This clone was recorded a few times. This chain connects TRBV7-9 to TRBJ1-1; D is ambiguous. The CDR3 runs to 15 residues. Trimming removed 5 bases from V and 2 bases from J, with 15 bases in between. The germline gives CDR1 SEHNR, CDR2 FQNEAQ (reference sequence). The CDR3 bases are TGTGCCAGCAGCCCACTCCCCTTGGGAAACACTGAAGCTTTCTTT. Translation: CASSPLPLGNTEAFF.

This chain connects TRBV4-3 to TRBJ2-7, with 11 bases aligning to TRBD1. Germline V CDR1 and CDR2: LGHNA, YSLEER. J lost 2 bases, V lost 5 bases, and 5 bases had no gene match. There are 15 residues in the CDR3. This CDR3 reads CASSYGQGAAYEQYF. Here the CDR3 DNA reads TGCGCCAGCAGCTACGGACAGGGGGCTGCCTACGAGCAGTACTTC.

This clone was found a few times. This chain links TRBV20-1 with TRBJ2-1; the D is unclear. In germline, CDR1 is DFQATT, CDR2 SNEGSKA (reference sequence). V was pared by 1 base and J by 10 bases, with 8 bases between. This CDR3 contains 11 residues. CDR3 residues: CSARVGAEQFF. In nucleotides, the CDR3 is TGCAGTGCTAGAGTGGGCGCGGAGCAGTTCTTC.

This chain links TRBV19 with TRBJ1-5, with D perhaps matching TRBD1 (5 bases). CDR1 and CDR2 (germline): LNHDA, SQIVND (reference sequence). This CDR3 has 13 amino acids. V shed 5 bases and J shed 4 bases, with 9 bases lying between them. In DNA form, the CDR3 reads TGTGCCAGTAGTTGGGGCAGAAATCAGCCCCAGCATTTT. Protein product: CASSWGRNQPQHF.

As to this clone: This same CDR3 is encoded by further DNA sequences in the sample. The rearrangement uses TRBV30 and TRBJ2-7; a possible D gene is TRBD1 (5 bases). The CDR3 spans 14 residues. Trimming stripped 0 bases from V and 0 bases from J, with 9 bases between. Germline-derived CDR1 and CDR2 are GTSNPN and SVGIG (reference sequence). CDR3 sequence (DNA): TGTGCCTGGAGTGTAGGGCAGGGCTCCTACGAGCAGTACTTC. Translation gives CAWSVGQGSYEQYF.

This chain connects TRBV18 to TRBJ1-3; weak D call: TRBD1 (6 bases). CDR1 is KGHSH and CDR2 is LQKENI in the germline V gene. Trimming stripped 6 bases from V and 1 base from J, with 10 bases between. The CDR3 spans 14 residues. The CDR3 is CASSLDRSGNTIYF. The CDR3 DNA sequence: TGTGCCAGCTCGCTGGACAGATCTGGAAACACCATATATTTT.

The chain couples TRBV4-3 to TRBJ2-3; D not certain. Germline CDR1 reads LGHNA; CDR2 reads YSLEER. V gave up 0 bases and J gave up 5 bases, with 15 bases separating them. The CDR3 extends over 16 amino acids. CDR3 sequence (DNA): TGCGCCAGCAGCCAAGATCTGGGCGGAAGGAAAGATACGCAGTATTTT. This encodes CASSQDLGGRKDTQYF.

The chain recombines TRBV27 with TRBJ2-2; D is ambiguous. V was clipped by 2 bases and J by 5 bases, with 12 bases between them. Looked up from germline, CDR1 is MNHEY and CDR2 is SMNVEV (reference sequence). CDR3 size: 15 residues. DNA for the CDR3: TGTGCCAGCAGTTTAATCGACGCCTCAACCGGGGAGCTGTTTTTT. Its translation: CASSLIDASTGELFF.

This clone occurred a few times. J is TRBJ2-7 and V is TRBV27; tentatively, D is TRBD1 or TRBD2 (5 bases each). The CDR3 sequence is 14 residues long. The germline V gene encodes CDR1 MNHEY and CDR2 SMNVEV (reference sequence). With 7 bases removed from V and 2 bases from J, the gap between germline ends came to 15 bases. CDR3 loop: CASTSGTAPYEQYF. The CDR3 region has the DNA TGTGCCAGCACCTCCGGGACGGCTCCCTACGAGCAGTACTTC.

The chain combines TRBV12-5 with TRBJ2-5; D is unclear. The V gene lost 4 bases and the J gene lost 5 bases, with 8 bases spanning the gap. From germline, CDR1 is LGHNT and CDR2 FRNRAP. This CDR3 comprises 12 residues. CDR3 in amino acids: CASGSPRETQYF. The CDR3 coding sequence is TGTGCTAGTGGTTCCCCGCGGGAGACCCAGTACTTC.

CDR3: CASSFAGYGETQYF. The CDR3 DNA sequence: TGTGCCAGCAGTTTCGCAGGGTACGGGGAGACCCAGTACTTC. The chain has TRBV6-5 and TRBJ2-5; TRBD1 is a possible D gene (5 bases). This CDR3 has 14 residues. V lost 4 bases and J 5 bases, leaving 14 bases between the germline ends. The germline CDR1 and CDR2 sequences are MNHEY and SVGAGI.

This clone occurred a few times. The V and J genes are TRBV29-1 and TRBJ2-1; 13 nucleotides agree with TRBD2. The germline gives CDR1 SQVTM, CDR2 ANQGSEA. The ends lost 0 bases at V and 6 bases at J; junction bases unmatched: 11. The CDR3 sequence is 18 residues long. The CDR3 here is CSVEEYPMTSGGTNEQFF. The CDR3 DNA reads TGCAGCGTTGAAGAGTATCCGATGACTAGCGGGGGGACCAATGAGCAGTTCTTC.

V and J are TRBV13 and TRBJ2-4; D may be TRBD2 (6 bases). Germline loops: CDR1 PRHDT, CDR2 FYEKMQ (reference sequence). Trimming shortened V by 2 bases and J by 5 bases, and 7 bases separated the two germline ends. The CDR3 loop spans 13 amino acids. CDR3 loop: CASSLRRENIQYF. The CDR3 DNA is TGTGCCAGCAGCTTACGGAGGGAAAACATTCAGTACTTC.

V and J are TRBV10-3 and TRBJ2-5; possibly TRBD1 for D (6 bases). CDR3 length: 13 amino acids. Trimming removed 2 bases at V and 4 bases at J, with 8 bases between. Germline V CDR1 and CDR2: ENHRY, SYGVKD. The CDR3 reads CAISERGTETQYF. CDR3 sequence (DNA): TGTGCCATCAGTGAGAGGGGGACAGAGACCCAGTACTTC.

This clone occurred a few times. This chain joins TRBV27 and TRBJ1-6, with D possibly being TRBD1 (6 bases). The V gene lost 2 bases and the J gene lost 8 bases, with 19 bases spanning the gap. The CDR3 extends over 17 amino acids. Germline V lookup: CDR1 MNHEY, CDR2 SMNVEV (reference sequence). CDR3 sequence reads: CASSLRSQGFEDSPLHF. CDR3 nucleotides: TGTGCCAGCAGTTTACGATCACAGGGTTTCGAGGATTCACCCCTCCACTTT.